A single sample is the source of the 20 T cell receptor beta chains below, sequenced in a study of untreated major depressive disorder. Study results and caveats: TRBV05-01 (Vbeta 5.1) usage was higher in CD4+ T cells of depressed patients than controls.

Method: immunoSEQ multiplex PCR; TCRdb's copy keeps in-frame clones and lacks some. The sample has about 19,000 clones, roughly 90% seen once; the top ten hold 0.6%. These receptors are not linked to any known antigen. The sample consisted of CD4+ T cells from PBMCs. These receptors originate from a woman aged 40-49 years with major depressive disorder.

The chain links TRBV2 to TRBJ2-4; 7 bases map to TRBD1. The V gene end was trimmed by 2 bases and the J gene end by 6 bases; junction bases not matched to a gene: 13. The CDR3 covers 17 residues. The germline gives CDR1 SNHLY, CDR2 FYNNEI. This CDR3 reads CASSESAANRGRNIQYF. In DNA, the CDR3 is TGTGCCAGCAGTGAATCCGCGGCCAACAGGGGACGAAACATTCAGTACTTC.

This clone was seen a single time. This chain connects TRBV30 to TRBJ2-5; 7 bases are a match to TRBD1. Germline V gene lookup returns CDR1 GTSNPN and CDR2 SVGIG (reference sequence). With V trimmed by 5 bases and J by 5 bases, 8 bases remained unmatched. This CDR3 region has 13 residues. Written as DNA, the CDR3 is TGTGCCTGGGCGAGGGGGCGCGGGGAGACCCAGTACTTC. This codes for CAWARGRGETQYF.

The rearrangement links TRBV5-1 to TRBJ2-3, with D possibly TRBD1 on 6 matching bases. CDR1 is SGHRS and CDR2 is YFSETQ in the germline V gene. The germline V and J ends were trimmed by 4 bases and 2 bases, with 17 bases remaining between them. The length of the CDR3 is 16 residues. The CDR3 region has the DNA TGCGCCAGCAGCCCAACACAGGGTATCGTCACAGATACGCAGTATTTT. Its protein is CASSPTQGIVTDTQYF. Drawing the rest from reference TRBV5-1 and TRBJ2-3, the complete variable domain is KAGVTQTPRYLIKTRGQQVTLSCSPISGHRSVSWYQQTPGQGLQFLFEYFSETQRNKGNFPGRFSGRQFSNSRSEMNVSTLELGDSALYLCASSPTQGIVTDTQYFGPGTRLTVL.

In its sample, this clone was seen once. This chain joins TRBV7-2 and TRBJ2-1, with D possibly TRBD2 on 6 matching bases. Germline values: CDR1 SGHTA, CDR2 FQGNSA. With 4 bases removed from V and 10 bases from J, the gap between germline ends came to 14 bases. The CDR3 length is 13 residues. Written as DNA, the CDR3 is TGTGCCAGCAGCTCGGGACTCGCAGGGGAGCAGTTCTTC. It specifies CASSSGLAGEQFF.

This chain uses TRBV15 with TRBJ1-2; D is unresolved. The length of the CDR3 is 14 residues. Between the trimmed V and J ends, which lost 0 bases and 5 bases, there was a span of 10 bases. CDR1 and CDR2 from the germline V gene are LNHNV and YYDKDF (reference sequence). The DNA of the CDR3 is TGTGCCACCAGCAGAGATCGCTCCATATATGGCTACACCTTC. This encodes CATSRDRSIYGYTF.

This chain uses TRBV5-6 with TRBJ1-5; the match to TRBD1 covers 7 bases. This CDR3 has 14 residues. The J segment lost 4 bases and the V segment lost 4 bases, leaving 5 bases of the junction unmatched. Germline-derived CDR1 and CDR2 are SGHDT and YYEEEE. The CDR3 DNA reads TGTGCCAGCAGCGAGACAGGGATAAATCAGCCCCAGCATTTT. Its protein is CASSETGINQPQHF.

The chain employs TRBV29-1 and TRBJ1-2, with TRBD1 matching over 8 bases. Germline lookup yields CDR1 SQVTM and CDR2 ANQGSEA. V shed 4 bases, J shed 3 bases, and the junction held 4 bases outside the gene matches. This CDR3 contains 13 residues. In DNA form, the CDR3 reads TGCAGCGTTGGGACAGGGACAGACTATGGCTACACCTTC. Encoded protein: CSVGTGTDYGYTF. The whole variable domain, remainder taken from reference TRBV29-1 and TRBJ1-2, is SAVISQKPSRDICQRGTSLTIQCQVDSQVTMMFWYRQQPGQSLTLIATANQGSEATYESGFVIDKFPISRPNLTFSTLTVSNMSPEDSSIYLCSVGTGTDYGYTFGSGTRLTVV.

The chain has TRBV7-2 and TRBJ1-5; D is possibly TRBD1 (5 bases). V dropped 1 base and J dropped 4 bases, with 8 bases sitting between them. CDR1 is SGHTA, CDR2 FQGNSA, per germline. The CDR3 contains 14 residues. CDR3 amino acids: CASSLVGGNQPQHF. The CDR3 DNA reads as TGTGCCAGCAGCTTAGTGGGGGGAAATCAGCCCCAGCATTTT.

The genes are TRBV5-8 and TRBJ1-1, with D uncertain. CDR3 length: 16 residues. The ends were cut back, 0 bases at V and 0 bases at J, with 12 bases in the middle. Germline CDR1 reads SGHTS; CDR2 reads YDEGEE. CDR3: CASSLGTARLNTEAFF. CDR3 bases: TGTGCCAGCAGCTTGGGTACAGCGAGACTGAACACTGAAGCTTTCTTT.

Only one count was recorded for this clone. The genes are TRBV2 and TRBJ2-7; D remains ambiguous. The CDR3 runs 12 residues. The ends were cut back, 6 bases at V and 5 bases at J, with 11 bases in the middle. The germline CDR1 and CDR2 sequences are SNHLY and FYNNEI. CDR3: CASSADTNEQYF. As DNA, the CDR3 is TGTGCCAGCAGCGCCGACACAAACGAGCAGTACTTC.

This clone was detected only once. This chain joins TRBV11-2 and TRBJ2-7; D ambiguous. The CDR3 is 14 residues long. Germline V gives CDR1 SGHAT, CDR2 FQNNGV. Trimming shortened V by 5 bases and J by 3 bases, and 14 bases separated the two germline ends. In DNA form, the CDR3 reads TGTGCCAGCAGCCCCAGTCCGGACCTCTACGAGCAGTACGTC. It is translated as CASSPSPDLYEQYV.

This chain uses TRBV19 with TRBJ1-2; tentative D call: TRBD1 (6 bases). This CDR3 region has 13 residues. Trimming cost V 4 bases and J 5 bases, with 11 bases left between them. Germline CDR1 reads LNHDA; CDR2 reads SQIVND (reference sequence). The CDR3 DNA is TGTGCCAGTAGTACTGGGACAAGATATGGCTACACCTTC. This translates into CASSTGTRYGYTF.

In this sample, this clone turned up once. This CDR3 is CASSLGTGSYGYTF. CDR3 nucleotide sequence: TGCGCCAGCAGCTTGGGGACAGGGTCGTACGGCTACACCTTC. The chain recombines TRBV5-1 with TRBJ1-2; 8 bases match TRBD1. The CDR3 loop spans 14 amino acids. Germline values: CDR1 SGHRS, CDR2 YFSETQ. The ends lost 0 bases at V and 8 bases at J; junction bases unmatched: 6.

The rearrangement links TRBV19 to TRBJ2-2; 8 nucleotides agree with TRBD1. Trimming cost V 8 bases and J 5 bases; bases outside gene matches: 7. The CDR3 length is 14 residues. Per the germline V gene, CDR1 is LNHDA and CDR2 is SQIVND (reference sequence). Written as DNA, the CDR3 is TGTGCCAGTTGGGGGCAGGGGGCAACCGGGGAGCTGTTTTTT. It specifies CASWGQGATGELFF. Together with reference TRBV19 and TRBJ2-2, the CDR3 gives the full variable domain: DGGITQSPKYLFRKEGQNVTLSCEQNLNHDAMYWYRQDPGQGLRLIYYSQIVNDFQKGDIAEGYSVSREKKESFPLTVTSAQKNPTAFYLCASWGQGATGELFFGEGSRLTVL.

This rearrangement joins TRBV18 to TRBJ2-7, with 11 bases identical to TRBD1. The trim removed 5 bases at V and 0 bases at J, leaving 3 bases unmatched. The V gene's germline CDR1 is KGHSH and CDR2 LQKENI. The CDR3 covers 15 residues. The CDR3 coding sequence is TGTGCCAGCTCAGCCGGGACAGGGGGCTCCTACGAGCAGTACGTC. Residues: CASSAGTGGSYEQYV.

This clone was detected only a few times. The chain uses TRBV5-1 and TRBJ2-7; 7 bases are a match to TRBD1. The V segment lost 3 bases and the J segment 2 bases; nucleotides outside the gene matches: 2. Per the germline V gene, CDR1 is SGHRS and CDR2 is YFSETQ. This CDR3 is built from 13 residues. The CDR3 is CASSSDRAYEQYF. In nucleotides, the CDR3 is TGCGCCAGCAGCTCCGACAGGGCCTACGAGCAGTACTTC.

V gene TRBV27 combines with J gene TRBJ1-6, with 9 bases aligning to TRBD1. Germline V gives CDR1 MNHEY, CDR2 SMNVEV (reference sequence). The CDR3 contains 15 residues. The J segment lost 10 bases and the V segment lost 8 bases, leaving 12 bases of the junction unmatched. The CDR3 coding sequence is TGTGCCAGCCATGACGGGGACAGGGCACGATCACCCCTCCACTTT. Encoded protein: CASHDGDRARSPLHF.

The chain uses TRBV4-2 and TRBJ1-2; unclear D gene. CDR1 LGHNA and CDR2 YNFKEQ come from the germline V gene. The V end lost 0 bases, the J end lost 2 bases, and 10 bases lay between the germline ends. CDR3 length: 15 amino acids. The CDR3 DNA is TGTGCCAGCAGCCAAGATCCGGCAGAGAACTATGGCTACACCTTC. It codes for CASSQDPAENYGYTF.

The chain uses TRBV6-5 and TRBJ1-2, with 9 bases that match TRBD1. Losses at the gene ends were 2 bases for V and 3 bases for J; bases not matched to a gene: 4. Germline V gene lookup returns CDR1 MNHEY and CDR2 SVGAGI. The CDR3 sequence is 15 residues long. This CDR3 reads CASSYRGQGYYGYTF. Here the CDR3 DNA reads TGTGCCAGCAGTTACCGTGGACAGGGGTACTATGGCTACACCTTC.

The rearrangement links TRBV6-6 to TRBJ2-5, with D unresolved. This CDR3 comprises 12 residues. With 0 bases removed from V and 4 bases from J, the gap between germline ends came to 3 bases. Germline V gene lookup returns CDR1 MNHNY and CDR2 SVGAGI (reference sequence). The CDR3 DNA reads TGTGCCAGCAGTTACTCGAGAGAGACCCAGTACTTC. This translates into CASSYSRETQYF.